The 17 T cell receptor beta chains below all came from one sample that was sequenced in a study of vaccination effects on CD4 cells after COVID-19. Antigen-specific CD4+ T cell clonotypes were called by their expansion after viral peptide-pool culture in ViraFEST. On roughly day 10 of culture, CD4+ T cells were separated out. Clones were sequenced by immunoSEQ multiplex PCR, and TCRdb holds only the in-frame ones, with some missing. The sample gives fewer than 65,000 clones, about four fifths of which show up once; more than 2% is in the top ten. For these TCRs, the target antigens are not known. Sequenced here: CD4+ T cells from PBMCs cultured with HCoV-229E spike peptides, sampled before COVID-19 vaccination. These receptors were obtained from a human donor who received a COVID-19 vaccine.

The J gene is TRBJ1-1, the V gene TRBV10-3, with TRBD1 matching 8 bases. With 6 bases clipped from V and 2 bases from J, the junction kept 5 bases outside the gene matches. The CDR3 has 14 residues. CDR1 is ENHRY and CDR2 is SYGVKD in the germline V gene. CDR3 sequence reads: CAIRTGATNTEAFF. CDR3 bases: TGTGCCATCAGGACAGGGGCCACAAACACTGAAGCTTTCTTT.

V gene TRBV6-4 combines with J gene TRBJ1-2; tentative D call: TRBD1 (5 bases). V dropped 4 bases and J dropped 2 bases, with 5 bases sitting between them. The CDR3 spans 12 residues. Germline CDR1 is MRHNA and CDR2 is SNTAGT. CDR3 in amino acids: CASSGDNYGYTF. The CDR3 DNA reads TGTGCCAGCAGTGGGGACAACTATGGCTACACCTTC.

V gene TRBV6-5 combines with J gene TRBJ2-1, with 7 bases matching TRBD2. CDR3 length equals 16 residues. Germline V gene sequence: CDR1 MNHEY, CDR2 SVGAGI. Trimming at V came to 4 bases and at J to 8 bases, leaving 14 bases not matched to a gene. As DNA, the CDR3 is TGTGCCAGCAGTTTTCTTGGGGCGGGGGACCGACATGAGCAGTTCTTC. Its translation: CASSFLGAGDRHEQFF.

This clone came up a few times. The rearrangement uses TRBV24-1 and TRBJ2-2; D is uncertain. The CDR3 totals 13 residues. Germline CDR1 and CDR2: KGHDR and SFDVKD. Trimming removed 4 bases at V and 7 bases at J, with 9 bases between. The CDR3 coding sequence is TGTGCCACCAGTGACCGGGTCGGCGGGGAGCTGTTTTTT. Its protein is CATSDRVGGELFF.

The chain carries TRBV10-3 and TRBJ2-3, with TRBD1 matching over 7 bases. From germline, CDR1 is ENHRY and CDR2 SYGVKD. The V and J ends lost 7 bases and 2 bases, in that order; junction bases with no gene match: 3. The CDR3 length is 13 residues. The CDR3 sequence: CAIMGTDTDTQYF. CDR3 bases: TGTGCCATCATGGGGACAGACACAGATACGCAGTATTTT.

The gene calls are TRBV4-1 and TRBJ1-1; unclear D gene. CDR3 size: 18 residues. Trimming left V 1 base short and J 1 base short, with 19 bases between. CDR1 is MGHRA and CDR2 is YSYEKL in the germline V gene. CDR3 sequence reads: CASSQVGDSWVGNTEAFF. The CDR3 region has the DNA TGCGCCAGCAGCCAAGTGGGAGATTCGTGGGTTGGGAACACTGAAGCTTTCTTT.

The rearrangement joins TRBV3-1 (or the pseudogene TRBV3-2) to TRBJ2-2, with TRBD1 matching over 7 bases. The CDR3 has 18 amino acids. Per germline, CDR1 LGHDT and CDR2 YNNKEL (reference sequence). The V and J ends lost 5 bases and 3 bases, in that order; junction bases with no gene match: 15. Written as DNA, the CDR3 is TGTGCCAGCAGCAGGGCTACCTCCGGGACAGTAGACACCGGGGAGCTGTTTTTT. Its protein product is CASSRATSGTVDTGELFF.

The J gene is TRBJ1-4, the V gene TRBV5-1; no clear D. Germline CDR1 is SGHRS and CDR2 is YFSETQ. This CDR3 has 15 amino acids. Trimming pared 0 bases from V and 6 bases from J, leaving 12 bases between. CDR3 sequence (DNA): TGCGCCAGCAGCTTGGGCCGAGGCATAGATGAAAAACTGTTTTTT. Encoded protein: CASSLGRGIDEKLFF.

The chain is built from TRBV6-2 or TRBV6-3 and TRBJ2-1, with 13 bases identical to TRBD2. Germline CDR1 and CDR2: MNHEY and SVGEGT. This CDR3 has 17 amino acids. Unmatched junction bases numbered 8, after V lost 2 bases and J lost 7 bases. DNA of the CDR3: TGTGCCAGCAGTTACCCCCAACTAGCGGGGGGGCCTAATGAGCAGTTCTTC. This gives the protein CASSYPQLAGGPNEQFF.

This clone turned up a few times. This sequence joins TRBV5-6 and TRBJ1-5; 8 nucleotides match TRBD1. The CDR3 totals 16 residues. V lost 3 bases and J lost 4; bases outside the gene matches: 9. CDR1 and CDR2 from the germline V gene are SGHDT and YYEEEE. DNA for the CDR3: TGTGCCAGCAGCTCAAACGGACAGGGCCTTAATCAGCCCCAGCATTTT. It codes for CASSSNGQGLNQPQHF.

The chain couples TRBV9 to TRBJ1-1, with D unresolved. CDR1 and CDR2 (germline): SGDLS, YYNGEE. The CDR3 has 14 amino acids. Trimming removed 0 bases at V and 2 bases at J, with 8 bases between. The CDR3 sequence is CASSVAPINTEAFF. In nucleotides, the CDR3 is TGTGCCAGCAGCGTAGCGCCGATCAACACTGAAGCTTTCTTT.

This chain joins TRBV18 and TRBJ2-3; TRBD2 aligns across 13 bases. V was clipped by 2 bases and J by 1 base; unmatched bases: 3. The CDR3 totals 17 residues. Per the germline V gene, CDR1 is KGHSH and CDR2 is LQKENI. DNA for the CDR3: TGTGCCAGCTCACCAAGGACTAGCGGGGGACGCACAGATACGCAGTATTTT. This gives the protein CASSPRTSGGRTDTQYF.

The V call is TRBV19, the J call TRBJ1-1; the D is unclear. Germline V CDR1 and CDR2: LNHDA, SQIVND (reference sequence). Trimming took off 1 base at V and 0 bases at J, with 9 bases between the two ends. This CDR3 has 15 amino acids. The CDR3 DNA is TGTGCCAGTAGTATAGGACATTATCTGAACACTGAAGCTTTCTTT. Translated, it gives CASSIGHYLNTEAFF.

The V gene is TRBV5-1, the J gene TRBJ2-3, with D tentatively TRBD2 (6 bases). Germline values: CDR1 SGHRS, CDR2 YFSETQ. Trimming shortened V by 1 base and J by 3 bases, and 18 bases separated the two germline ends. CDR3 length equals 17 residues. This CDR3 reads CASSLSRGSFQTDTQYF. The CDR3 DNA sequence: TGCGCCAGCAGCTTGAGCCGGGGGTCTTTCCAAACAGATACGCAGTATTTT.

The CDR3 nucleotides read TGTGCCAGCAGTGCTCCCTCCAATCAGCCCCAGCATTTT. Its translation is CASSAPSNQPQHF. The rearrangement uses TRBV2 and TRBJ1-5; no reliable D call. There are 13 residues in the CDR3. The ends were cut back, 4 bases at V and 3 bases at J, with 7 bases in the middle. Germline values: CDR1 SNHLY, CDR2 FYNNEI. Based on the CDR3 plus reference TRBV2 and TRBJ1-5, the full variable domain is EPEVTQTPSHQVTQMGQEVILRCVPISNHLYFYWYRQILGQKVEFLVSFYNNEISEKSEIFDDQFSVERPDGSNFTLKIRSTKLEDSAMYFCASSAPSNQPQHFGDGTRLSIL.

The chain joins TRBV5-4 to TRBJ2-7; 8 bases match TRBD1. Germline lookup yields CDR1 SGHNT and CDR2 YYREEE (reference sequence). With 3 bases clipped from V and 4 bases from J, the junction kept 9 bases outside the gene matches. This CDR3 is built from 15 residues. The CDR3 region is CASSSPGQGNYEQYV. The CDR3 DNA reads TGTGCCAGCAGCTCACCTGGACAGGGCAATTACGAGCAGTACGTC.

The chain employs TRBV24-1 and TRBJ2-6, with D possibly matching TRBD1 (6 bases). The CDR3 consists of 17 residues. Germline-derived CDR1 and CDR2 are KGHDR and SFDVKD. The V end was cut by 3 bases, the J end by 2 bases, with 13 bases between. The CDR3 DNA reads TGTGCCACCAGTGATGGCACCTCAGGGGCTGGGGCCAACGTCCTGACTTTC. Amino acids: CATSDGTSGAGANVLTF.